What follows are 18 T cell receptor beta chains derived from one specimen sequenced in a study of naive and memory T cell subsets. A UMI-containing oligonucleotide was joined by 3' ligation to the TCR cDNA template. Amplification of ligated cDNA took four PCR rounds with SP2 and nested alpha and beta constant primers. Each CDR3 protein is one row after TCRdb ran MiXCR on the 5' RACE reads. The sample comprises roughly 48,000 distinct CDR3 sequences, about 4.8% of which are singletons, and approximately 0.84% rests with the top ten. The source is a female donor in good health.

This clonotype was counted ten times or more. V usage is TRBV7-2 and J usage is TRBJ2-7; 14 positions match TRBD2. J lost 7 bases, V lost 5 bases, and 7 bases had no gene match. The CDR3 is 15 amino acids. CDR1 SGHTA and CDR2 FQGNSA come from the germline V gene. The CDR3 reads CASSTGLAGVGEQYF. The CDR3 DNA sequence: TGTGCCAGCAGCACGGGACTAGCGGGAGTTGGAGAGCAGTACTTC.

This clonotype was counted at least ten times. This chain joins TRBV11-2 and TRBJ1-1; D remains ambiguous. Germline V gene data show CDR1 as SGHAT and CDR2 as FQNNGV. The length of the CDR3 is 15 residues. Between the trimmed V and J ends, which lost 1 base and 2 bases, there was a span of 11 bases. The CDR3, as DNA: TGTGCCAGCAGCTTAGGCCCAGCTTCAAACACTGAAGCTTTCTTT. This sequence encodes CASSLGPASNTEAFF.

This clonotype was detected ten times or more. The CDR3 sequence is CTSSQTPWVGDAEAFF. The CDR3 DNA is TGCACCAGCAGCCAAACTCCCTGGGTGGGGGACGCTGAAGCTTTCTTT. This chain joins TRBV1 and TRBJ1-1; TRBD1 is the table's D call, not checked against the DNA. TRBV1 is marked as a pseudogene. This CDR3 has 16 residues.

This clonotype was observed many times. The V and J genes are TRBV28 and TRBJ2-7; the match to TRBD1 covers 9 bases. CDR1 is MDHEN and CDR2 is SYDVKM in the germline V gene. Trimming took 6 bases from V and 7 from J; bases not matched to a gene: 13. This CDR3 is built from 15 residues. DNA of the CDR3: TGTGCCAGCAGCCGCCCCCGGACAGGGGAGGGTGAGCAGTACTTC. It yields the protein CASSRPRTGEGEQYF.

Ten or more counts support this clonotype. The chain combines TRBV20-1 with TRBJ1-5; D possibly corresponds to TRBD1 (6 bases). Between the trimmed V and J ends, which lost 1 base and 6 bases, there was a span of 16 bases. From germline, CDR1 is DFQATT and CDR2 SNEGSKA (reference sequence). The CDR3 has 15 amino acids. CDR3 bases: TGCAGTGCTAGAGCCAACAGGGTGTCGGTTCAGCCCCAGCATTTT. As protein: CSARANRVSVQPQHF.

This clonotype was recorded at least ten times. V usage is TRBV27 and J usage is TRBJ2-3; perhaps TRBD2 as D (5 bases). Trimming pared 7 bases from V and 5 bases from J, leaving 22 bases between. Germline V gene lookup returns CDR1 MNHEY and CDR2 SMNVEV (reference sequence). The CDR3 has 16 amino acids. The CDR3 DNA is TGTGCCAGCACCGCAGTTCGCGGGTCTTTACGAGATACGCAGTATTTT. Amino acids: CASTAVRGSLRDTQYF.

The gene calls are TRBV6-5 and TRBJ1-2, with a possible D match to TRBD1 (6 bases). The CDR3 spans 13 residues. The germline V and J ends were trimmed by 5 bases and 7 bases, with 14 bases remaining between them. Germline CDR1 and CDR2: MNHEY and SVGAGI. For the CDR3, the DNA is TGTGCCAGCAGTCAGCCAGGGGCTGGTGGCTACACCTTC. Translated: CASSQPGAGGYTF.

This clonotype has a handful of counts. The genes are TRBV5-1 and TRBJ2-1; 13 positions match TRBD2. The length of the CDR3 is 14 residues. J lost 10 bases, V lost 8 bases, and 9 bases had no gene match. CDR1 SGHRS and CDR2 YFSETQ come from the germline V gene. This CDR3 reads CASSLAGGPGEQFF. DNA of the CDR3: TGCGCCAGTTCACTAGCGGGAGGGCCGGGGGAGCAGTTCTTC.

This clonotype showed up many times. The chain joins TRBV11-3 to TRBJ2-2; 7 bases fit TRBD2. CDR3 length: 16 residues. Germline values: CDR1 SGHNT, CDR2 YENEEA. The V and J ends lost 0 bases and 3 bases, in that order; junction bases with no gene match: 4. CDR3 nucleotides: TGTGCCAGCAGCTTAGATGGACTAGTTTACACCGGGGAGCTGTTTTTT. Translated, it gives CASSLDGLVYTGELFF.

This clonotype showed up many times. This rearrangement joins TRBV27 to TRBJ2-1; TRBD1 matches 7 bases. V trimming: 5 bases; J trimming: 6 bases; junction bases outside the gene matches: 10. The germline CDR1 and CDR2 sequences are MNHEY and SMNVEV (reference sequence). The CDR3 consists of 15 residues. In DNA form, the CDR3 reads TGTGCCAGCAGTCTACGACCGGGACAGCCCAATGAGCAGTTCTTC. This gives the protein CASSLRPGQPNEQFF.

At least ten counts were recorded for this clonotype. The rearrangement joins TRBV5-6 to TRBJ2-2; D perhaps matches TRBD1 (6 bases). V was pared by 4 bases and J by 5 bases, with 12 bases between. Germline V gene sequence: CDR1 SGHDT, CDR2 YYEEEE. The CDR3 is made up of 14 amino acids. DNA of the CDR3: TGTGCCAGCAGCCTACGAGGGGGAACCGGGGAGCTGTTTTTT. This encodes CASSLRGGTGELFF.

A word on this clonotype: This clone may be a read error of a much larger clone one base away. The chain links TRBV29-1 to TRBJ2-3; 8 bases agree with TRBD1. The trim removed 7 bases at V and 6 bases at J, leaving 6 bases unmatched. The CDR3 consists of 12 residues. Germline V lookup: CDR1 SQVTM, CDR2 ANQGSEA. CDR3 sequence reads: CSATGGSDTQYF. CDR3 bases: TGCAGCGCTACAGGGGGTTCGGATACGCAGTATTTT.

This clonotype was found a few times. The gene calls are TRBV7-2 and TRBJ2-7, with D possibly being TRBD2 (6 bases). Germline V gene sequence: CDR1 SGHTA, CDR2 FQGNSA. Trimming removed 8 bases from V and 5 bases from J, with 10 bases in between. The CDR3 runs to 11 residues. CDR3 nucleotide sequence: TGTGCCAGCCGTTGGGGGGACGAGCAGTACTTC. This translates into CASRWGDEQYF.

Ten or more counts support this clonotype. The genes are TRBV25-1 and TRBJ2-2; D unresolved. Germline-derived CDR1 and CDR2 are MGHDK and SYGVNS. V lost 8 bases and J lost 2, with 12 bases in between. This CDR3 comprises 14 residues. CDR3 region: CASDAAGNTGELFF. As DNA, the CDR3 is TGTGCCAGCGATGCGGCCGGCAACACCGGGGAGCTGTTTTTT. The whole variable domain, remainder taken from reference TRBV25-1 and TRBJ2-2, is EADIYQTPRYLVIGTGKKITLECSQTMGHDKMYWYQQDPGMELHLIHYSYGVNSTEKGDLSSESTVSRIRTEHFPLTLESARPSHTSQYLCASDAAGNTGELFFGEGSRLTVL.

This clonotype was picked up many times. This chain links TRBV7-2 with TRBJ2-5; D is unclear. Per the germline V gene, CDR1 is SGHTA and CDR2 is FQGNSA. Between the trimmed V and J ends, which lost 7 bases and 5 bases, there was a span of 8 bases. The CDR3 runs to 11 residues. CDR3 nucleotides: TGTGCCAGCACAGGCTGGGAGACCCAGTACTTC. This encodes CASTGWETQYF. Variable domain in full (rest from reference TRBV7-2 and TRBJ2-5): GAGVSQSPSNKVTEKGKDVELRCDPISGHTALYWYRQSLGQGLEFLIYFQGNSAPDKSGLPSDRFSAERTGGSVSTLTIQRTQQEDSAVYLCASTGWETQYFGPGTRLLVL.

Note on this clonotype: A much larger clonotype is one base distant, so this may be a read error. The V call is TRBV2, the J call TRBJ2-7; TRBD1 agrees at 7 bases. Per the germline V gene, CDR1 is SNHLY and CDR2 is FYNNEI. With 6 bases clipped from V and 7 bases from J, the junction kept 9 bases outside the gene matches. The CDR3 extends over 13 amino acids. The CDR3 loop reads CASSRTGTIEQYF. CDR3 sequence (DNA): TGTGCCAGCAGCAGGACAGGAACGATTGAGCAGTACTTC.

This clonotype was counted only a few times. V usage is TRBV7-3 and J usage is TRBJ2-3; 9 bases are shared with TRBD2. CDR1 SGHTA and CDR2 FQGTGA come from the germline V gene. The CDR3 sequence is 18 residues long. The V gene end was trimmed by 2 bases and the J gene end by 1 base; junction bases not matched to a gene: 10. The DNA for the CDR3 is TGTGCCAGCAGCTTAGGCCTCAGACTAGCGGAAGGCACAGATACGCAGTATTTT. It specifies CASSLGLRLAEGTDTQYF.

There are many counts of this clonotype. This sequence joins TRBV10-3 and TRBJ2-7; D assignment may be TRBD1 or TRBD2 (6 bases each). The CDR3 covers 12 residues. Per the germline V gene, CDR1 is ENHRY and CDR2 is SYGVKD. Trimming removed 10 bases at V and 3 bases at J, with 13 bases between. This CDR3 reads CATSGAHYEQYF. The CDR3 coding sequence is TGTGCCACCTCGGGGGCCCACTACGAGCAGTACTTC.